Below, 22 T cell receptor beta chains from the same sample are listed, as sequenced in a study of T cell responses to AZD1222 COVID-19 vaccine. The table came from immunoSEQ multiplex PCR; TCRdb's copy has only in-frame clones and leaves some out. Of tens of thousands of clones listed, around 86% are singletons. Here the sequenced sample was peripheral blood, taken on day 0 of AZD1222 vaccination. The source of these receptors is an adult in good health.

This clone has a handful of counts. The chain combines TRBV6-1 with TRBJ2-7; no reliable D call. Germline V lookup: CDR1 MNHNS, CDR2 SASEGT. V lost 4 bases and J lost 3, with 22 bases in between. The length of the CDR3 is 17 residues. CDR3 region: CASSVMFVGSLGYEQYF. In DNA form, the CDR3 reads TGTGCCAGCAGTGTAATGTTTGTTGGCTCCTTAGGCTACGAGCAGTACTTC.

This clone was recorded only once. This chain joins TRBV5-4 and TRBJ1-1, with D perhaps matching TRBD1 (6 bases). There are 13 residues in the CDR3. Germline V lookup: CDR1 SGHNT, CDR2 YYREEE (reference sequence). V was trimmed by 4 bases and J by 1 base, leaving 8 bases between them. The CDR3: CASSRDTNTEAFF. The CDR3 region has the DNA TGTGCCAGCAGCCGGGACACGAACACTGAAGCTTTCTTT.

V is TRBV5-1 and J is TRBJ1-1; 7 bases match TRBD1. Trimming at V came to 4 bases and at J to 3 bases, leaving 6 bases not matched to a gene. This CDR3 has 14 amino acids. The V gene's germline CDR1 is SGHRS and CDR2 YFSETQ. CDR3 residues: CASSSLTGDTEAFF. CDR3 DNA: TGCGCCAGCAGCAGCCTAACAGGGGACACTGAAGCTTTCTTT.

This clone was found a few times. V usage is TRBV6-5 and J usage is TRBJ2-7; TRBD1 is a possible D gene (5 bases). The CDR3 totals 15 residues. CDR1 MNHEY and CDR2 SVGAGI come from the germline V gene. V lost 1 base and J lost 1, with 11 bases in between. CDR3: CASSYLPDSSYEQYF. The CDR3 DNA reads TGTGCCAGCAGTTACTTGCCAGACAGTTCCTACGAGCAGTACTTC.

CDR3 loop: CASSGTGSTEAFF. CDR3 sequence (DNA): TGTGCCAGCAGCGGGACAGGGAGCACTGAAGCTTTCTTT. The chain employs TRBV12-3 or TRBV12-4 and TRBJ1-1, with 9 bases identical to TRBD1. This CDR3 is 13 amino acids long. Trimming cost V 6 bases and J 4 bases; bases outside gene matches: 3.

The rearrangement links TRBV6-6 to TRBJ1-1; the D gene is possibly TRBD1 (5 bases). V lost 2 bases to trimming and J lost 3 bases, with 13 bases between them. This CDR3 contains 15 residues. Germline assignment: CDR1 MNHNY and CDR2 SVGAGI (reference sequence). CDR3 in DNA: TGTGCCAGCAGTTACCCCCAGGGTAGTGACACTGAAGCTTTCTTT. Its translation is CASSYPQGSDTEAFF.

The genes are TRBV2 and TRBJ2-7; the match to TRBD1 covers 8 bases. Per the germline V gene, CDR1 is SNHLY and CDR2 is FYNNEI. V lost 7 bases, J lost 2 bases, and 7 bases stayed unmatched. The CDR3 is made up of 14 amino acids. This CDR3 reads CASILTGVPYEQYF. The CDR3 region has the DNA TGTGCCAGCATTCTGACAGGGGTCCCCTACGAGCAGTACTTC.

This clone has just one count. V gene TRBV5-1 combines with J gene TRBJ2-1, with TRBD2 matching 15 bases. This CDR3 region has 15 residues. V was clipped by 4 bases and J by 9 bases; unmatched bases: 5. Germline V gene sequence: CDR1 SGHRS, CDR2 YFSETQ. CDR3 sequence: CASSPGLAGGGEQFF. The CDR3 DNA reads as TGCGCCAGCAGCCCCGGACTAGCGGGAGGGGGTGAGCAGTTCTTC.

V gene TRBV7-6 combines with J gene TRBJ1-1; TRBD1 might be the D (5 bases). Germline loops: CDR1 SGHVS, CDR2 FNYEAQ. The CDR3 runs 14 residues. Trimming removed 6 bases at V and 0 bases at J, with 11 bases between. The CDR3 nucleotides are TGTGCCAGCAGGCCACAGGAGGTGAACACTGAAGCTTTCTTT. Its translation: CASRPQEVNTEAFF.

V and J are TRBV2 and TRBJ1-4; no firm D call. Per germline, CDR1 SNHLY and CDR2 FYNNEI. The CDR3 runs to 15 residues. The V end lost 2 bases, the J end lost 0 bases, and 7 bases lay between the germline ends. DNA of the CDR3: TGTGCCAGCAGTGAACCGCGTGCAACTAATGAAAAACTGTTTTTT. It is translated as CASSEPRATNEKLFF.

V and J are TRBV9 and TRBJ2-7; D might be TRBD1 or TRBD2, each matching 5 bases. The CDR3 is 14 residues long. Germline loops: CDR1 SGDLS, CDR2 YYNGEE. Deletions cut 4 bases from V and 2 bases from J, with 13 bases between. The CDR3 loop reads CASSPVGVPYEQYF. CDR3 DNA: TGTGCCAGCAGCCCGGTGGGGGTTCCCTACGAGCAGTACTTC.

The chain links TRBV3-1 (or the pseudogene TRBV3-2) to TRBJ1-1; D not certain. Germline CDR1 LGHDT, CDR2 YNNKEL (reference sequence). The length of the CDR3 is 14 residues. Trimming pared 4 bases from V and 0 bases from J, leaving 9 bases between. The CDR3 region is CASSPGYMNTEAFF. The CDR3 DNA reads TGTGCCAGCAGCCCCGGGTACATGAACACTGAAGCTTTCTTT.

The chain carries TRBV9 and TRBJ2-1; 7 nucleotides agree with TRBD1. After removal of 3 bases from V and 0 bases from J, the junction contained 3 bases not matched to a gene. CDR1 SGDLS and CDR2 YYNGEE come from the germline V gene. The CDR3 loop spans 15 amino acids. The CDR3 DNA sequence: TGTGCCAGCAGCGCTACAGGGGACTCCTACAATGAGCAGTTCTTC. Its protein is CASSATGDSYNEQFF.

Note on this clone: Other DNA sequences in this specimen translate into the identical CDR3. The chain joins TRBV9 to TRBJ2-7; TRBD2 is a possible D gene (5 bases). Germline values: CDR1 SGDLS, CDR2 YYNGEE. There are 14 residues in the CDR3. V was trimmed by 0 bases and J by 0 bases, leaving 7 bases between them. Here the CDR3 reads CASSVGGSSYEQYF. CDR3 coding DNA: TGTGCCAGCAGCGTAGGTGGGAGCTCCTACGAGCAGTACTTC.

V usage is TRBV7-2 and J usage is TRBJ1-5; D is undetermined. The CDR3 has 15 residues. Germline lookup yields CDR1 SGHTA and CDR2 FQGNSA. V shed 5 bases and J shed 2 bases, with 13 bases lying between them. CDR3 residues: CASSARSIGNQPQHF. In nucleotides, the CDR3 is TGTGCCAGCAGCGCCCGTTCAATTGGCAATCAGCCCCAGCATTTT.

This clone appeared once. The gene calls are TRBV2 and TRBJ1-3; tentatively, D is TRBD1 (5 bases). This CDR3 is 15 amino acids long. Per germline, CDR1 SNHLY and CDR2 FYNNEI. Trimming pared 7 bases from V and 4 bases from J, leaving 17 bases between. The CDR3 loop is CASKTDSSHGNTIYF. Written as DNA, the CDR3 is TGTGCCAGCAAGACTGACAGTTCGCACGGAAACACCATATATTTT.

The J gene is TRBJ1-4, the V gene TRBV30; no reliable D call. This CDR3 is built from 13 residues. The germline gives CDR1 GTSNPN, CDR2 SVGIG (reference sequence). V lost 4 bases and J 7 bases, leaving 13 bases between the germline ends. The CDR3 DNA is TGTGCCTGGAAGTATTCGGGAGGTGAAAAACTGTTTTTT. Protein: CAWKYSGGEKLFF.

V gene TRBV2 combines with J gene TRBJ1-2, with a weak D call TRBD1 (6 bases). V was trimmed by 3 bases and J by 4 bases, leaving 15 bases between them. CDR3 length equals 15 residues. In germline, CDR1 is SNHLY, CDR2 FYNNEI. In nucleotides, the CDR3 is TGTGCCAGCAGTGATTGGCAGGGGCCGGTCTATGGCTACACCTTC. Amino acid sequence: CASSDWQGPVYGYTF.

CDR3 residues: CASSFREGNQPQHF. DNA for the CDR3: TGTGCCAGCAGTTTCCGGGAGGGCAATCAGCCCCAGCATTTT. The rearrangement uses TRBV7-8 and TRBJ1-5; D uncertain. Germline CDR1 and CDR2: SGHVS and FQNEAQ. V was trimmed by 6 bases and J by 2 bases, leaving 11 bases between them. This CDR3 contains 14 residues.

The chain couples TRBV18 to TRBJ1-1, with no clear D. The CDR3 length is 12 residues. V was clipped by 6 bases and J by 3 bases, with 8 bases between them. Germline V gene sequence: CDR1 KGHSH, CDR2 LQKENI. The CDR3 DNA sequence: TGTGCCAGCTCCAATATCTACACTGAAGCTTTCTTT. Amino acid sequence: CASSNIYTEAFF.

This chain links TRBV15 with TRBJ1-1, with a possible D match to TRBD1 (6 bases). CDR1 LNHNV and CDR2 YYDKDF come from the germline V gene (reference sequence). The CDR3 length is 15 residues. Trimming removed 1 base from V and 2 bases from J, with 11 bases in between. The CDR3 DNA is TGTGCCACCAGCAGAGGGGGGGCTAGCAACACTGAAGCTTTCTTT. Its translation is CATSRGGASNTEAFF.

This rearrangement joins TRBV19 to TRBJ1-5; D might be TRBD1 (6 bases). This CDR3 has 13 residues. Trimming removed 3 bases at V and 7 bases at J, with 10 bases between. Germline V gives CDR1 LNHDA, CDR2 SQIVND (reference sequence). CDR3 nucleotides: TGTGCCAGTAGTATCCAGGGGAGCCAGCCCCAGCATTTT. Its protein is CASSIQGSQPQHF. Together with reference TRBV19 and TRBJ1-5, the CDR3 gives the full variable domain: DGGITQSPKYLFRKEGQNVTLSCEQNLNHDAMYWYRQDPGQGLRLIYYSQIVNDFQKGDIAEGYSVSREKKESFPLTVTSAQKNPTAFYLCASSIQGSQPQHFGDGTRLSIL.